Following are 6 T cell receptor beta chains from one sample sequenced in a study of control samples from healthy donors and cancer patients. Clones were sequenced by immunoSEQ multiplex PCR, and TCRdb holds only the in-frame ones, with some missing. The sample carries about 130,000 clones, roughly 84% recorded once. Sequencing used blood. These TCRs come from a man aged 18-30 years in good health.

The chain employs TRBV18 and TRBJ1-1; possibly TRBD1 for D (5 bases). V was cut by 2 bases and J by 4 bases, with 20 bases left in between. The CDR3 spans 17 residues. CDR1 is KGHSH, CDR2 LQKENI, per germline. CDR3 DNA: TGTGCCAGCTCACCATCCCCCGGAGGATCGGGGGGCACTGAAGCTTTCTTT. Translated, it gives CASSPSPGGSGGTEAFF.

The table lists this clone with a few counts. The V call is TRBV29-1, the J call TRBJ1-1; D ambiguous. Trimming shortened V by 4 bases and J by 2 bases, and 11 bases separated the two germline ends. Germline V gene sequence: CDR1 SQVTM, CDR2 ANQGSEA. CDR3 length: 13 residues. This CDR3 reads CSVVGQINTEAFF. DNA for the CDR3: TGCAGCGTTGTGGGCCAGATTAACACTGAAGCTTTCTTT.

This chain uses TRBV6-1 with TRBJ2-3, with 10 positions matching TRBD2. This CDR3 is 16 amino acids long. V was pared by 4 bases and J by 1 base, with 5 bases of the junction left unmatched. Germline-derived CDR1 and CDR2 are MNHNS and SASEGT. As DNA, the CDR3 is TGTGCCAGCAGTGCAGGGACTAGCGATCGCACAGATACGCAGTATTTT. Translating gives CASSAGTSDRTDTQYF.

The rearrangement links TRBV10-3 to TRBJ1-3, with 7 bases that match TRBD1. The CDR3 is made up of 16 amino acids. Germline lookup yields CDR1 ENHRY and CDR2 SYGVKD. V dropped 6 bases and J dropped 0; count of bases not matched to a gene: 8. The CDR3 nucleotides read TGTGCCATCAGGAGGACAGGACTCTCCTCTGGAAACACCATATATTTT. Amino acids: CAIRRTGLSSGNTIYF.

V gene TRBV10-2 combines with J gene TRBJ2-1, with D hard to call. Looked up from germline, CDR1 is WSHSY and CDR2 is SAAADI. The CDR3 contains 14 residues. With 6 bases removed from V and 0 bases from J, the gap between germline ends came to 9 bases. This CDR3 is CASRGGSSYNEQFF. As DNA, the CDR3 is TGCGCCAGCAGAGGCGGAAGCTCCTACAATGAGCAGTTCTTC.

This clone has just one count. This chain uses TRBV7-2 with TRBJ2-7; tentatively, D is TRBD1 (6 bases). This CDR3 is built from 13 residues. The V end was cut by 2 bases, the J end by 6 bases, with 11 bases between. Germline V gene data show CDR1 as SGHTA and CDR2 as FQGNSA. CDR3 sequence reads: CASSLNQGLEQYF. CDR3 nucleotide sequence: TGTGCCAGCAGCTTAAACCAGGGGCTCGAGCAGTACTTC.